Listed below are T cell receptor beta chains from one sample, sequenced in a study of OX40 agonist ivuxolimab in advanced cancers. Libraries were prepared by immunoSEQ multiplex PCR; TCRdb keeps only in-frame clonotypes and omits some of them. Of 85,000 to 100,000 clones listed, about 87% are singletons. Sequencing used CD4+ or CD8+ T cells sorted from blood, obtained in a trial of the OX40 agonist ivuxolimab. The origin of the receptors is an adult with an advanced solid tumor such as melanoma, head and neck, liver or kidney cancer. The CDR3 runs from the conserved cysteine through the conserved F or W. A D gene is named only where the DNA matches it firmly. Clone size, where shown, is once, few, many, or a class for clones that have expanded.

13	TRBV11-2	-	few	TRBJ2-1	TGTGCCAGCAGCTCTAATAAAATAGGTGAGCAGTTCTTC	CASSSNKIGEQFF
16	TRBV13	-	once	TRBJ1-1	TGTGCCAGCAGCTTAGGCCTGGGGGGGCTGGACACTGAAGCTTTCTTT	CASSLGLGGLDTEAFF
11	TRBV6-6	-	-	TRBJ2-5	TGTGCCAGCAGTCATCAAGAGACCCAGTACTTC	CASSHQETQYF
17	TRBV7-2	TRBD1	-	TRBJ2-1	TGTGCCAGCAGCTTACCCGGCGGACAGGTATTACGGAATGAGCAGTTCTTC	CASSLPGGQVLRNEQFF
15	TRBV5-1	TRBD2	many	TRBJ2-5	TGCGCCAGCAGCTTGGACGCGGGAGGCCCCGAGACCCAGTACTTC	CASSLDAGGPETQYF
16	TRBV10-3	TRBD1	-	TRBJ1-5	TGTGCCATCAGTGGAGAACAGGGGGTTGGCCATCAGCCCCAGCATTTT	CAISGEQGVGHQPQHF
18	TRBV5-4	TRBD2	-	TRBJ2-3	TGTGCCAGCAGCTACCAGAACTTGGGACTAGTGGGGACAGATACGCAGTATTTT	CASSYQNLGLVGTDTQYF
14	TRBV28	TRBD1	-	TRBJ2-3	TGTGCCAGCAGTTTAAGGACAGGGGCGGATACGCAGTATTTT	CASSLRTGADTQYF
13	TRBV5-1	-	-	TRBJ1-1	TGCGCCAGCAGCTTGGAGATGAACACTGAAGCTTTCTTT	CASSLEMNTEAFF
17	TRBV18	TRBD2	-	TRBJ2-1	TGTGCCAGCTCACCACTCGGCGGGCGGGAGGTCCTCAATGAGCAGTTCTTC	CASSPLGGREVLNEQFF
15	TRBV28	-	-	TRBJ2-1	TGTGCCAGCAGTTTGGGGGTAGCGAGCTACAATGAGCAGTTCTTC	CASSLGVASYNEQFF
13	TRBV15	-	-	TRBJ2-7	TGTGCCACCAGACGAGTCCCCCAGGGCGAGCAGTACTTC	CATRRVPQGEQYF
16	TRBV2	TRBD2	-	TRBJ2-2	TGTGCCAGCAGTGAACTAGCGGGAGCAGTTACCGGGGAGCTGTTTTTT	CASSELAGAVTGELFF
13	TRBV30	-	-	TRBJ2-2	TGTGCCTGGAGTGTTAGCTTCACCGGGGAGCTGTTTTTT	CAWSVSFTGELFF
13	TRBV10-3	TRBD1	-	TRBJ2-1	TGTGCCATCAGACCGGACAGGGGCAATGAGCAGTTCTTC	CAIRPDRGNEQFF
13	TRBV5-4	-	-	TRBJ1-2	TGTGCCAGCAGCTTGGGACAGCGGCGTGGCTACACCTTC	CASSLGQRRGYTF
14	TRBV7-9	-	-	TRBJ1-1	TGTGCCAGCAGCTTAGTTGGAGGGAGGACTGAAGCTTTCTTT	CASSLVGGRTEAFF
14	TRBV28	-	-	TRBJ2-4	TGTGCCAGCAGTTTAAAGGGAGGTGTGGACATTCAGTACTTC	CASSLKGGVDIQYF
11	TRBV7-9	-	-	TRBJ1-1	TGTGCCAGCAGCCCGACAATTGAAGCTTTCTTT	CASSPTIEAFF
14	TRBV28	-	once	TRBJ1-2	TGTGCCAGCATCCCATCGGGGGGAAACTATGGCTACACCTTC	CASIPSGGNYGYTF
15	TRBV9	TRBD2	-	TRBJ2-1	TGTGCCAGCAGCATTACGGATAGCGGGAGGATTGAGCAGTTCTTC	CASSITDSGRIEQFF
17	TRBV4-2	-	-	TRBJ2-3	TGTGCCAGCAGCCAAGTTAGACTAGGCGTAGCCACAGATACGCAGTATTTT	CASSQVRLGVATDTQYF
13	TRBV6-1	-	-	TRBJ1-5	TGTGCCATCAGTGGGGACACCAATCAGCCCCAGCATTTT	CAISGDTNQPQHF
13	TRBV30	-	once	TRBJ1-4	TGTGCCTGGATGCCAGCCTATAATGAAAAACTGTTTTTT	CAWMPAYNEKLFF
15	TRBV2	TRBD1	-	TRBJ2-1	TGTGCCAGCAGTGATGGACAGGGGGCGCTGGGTGAGCAGTTCTTC	CASSDGQGALGEQFF
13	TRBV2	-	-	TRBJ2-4	TGTGCCAGCAGCGAAGAAGAAGGGTATGTAAGGTACTTC	CASSEEEGYVRYF
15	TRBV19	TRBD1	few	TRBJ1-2	TGTGCCAGCTCGGGACAGGGACTAGCTAACTATGGCTACACCTTC	CASSGQGLANYGYTF
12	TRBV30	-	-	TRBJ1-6	TGTGCCTGGAGTCAGGGCAGTTCACCCCTCCACTTT	CAWSQGSSPLHF
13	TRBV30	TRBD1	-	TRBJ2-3	TGTGCCTGGACCCTTACAGGGGCAGATACGCAGTATTTT	CAWTLTGADTQYF
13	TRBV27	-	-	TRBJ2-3	TGTGCCAGCATGGGTAGGATCTTAGATACGCAGTATTTT	CASMGRILDTQYF
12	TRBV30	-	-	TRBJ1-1	TGTGCCTGGAGCGGGGTAGGGACTGAAGCTTTCTTT	CAWSGVGTEAFF
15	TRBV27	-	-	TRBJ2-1	TGTGCCAGCCTGGGACGGATGAGCTCCTACAATGAGCAGTTCTTC	CASLGRMSSYNEQFF
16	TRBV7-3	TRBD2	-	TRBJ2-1	TGTGCCAGCAGCTTAACTTCTAGCGGGAGGGGTAGTGAGCAGTTCTTC	CASSLTSSGRGSEQFF
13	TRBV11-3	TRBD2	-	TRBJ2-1	TGTGCCAGCAGTAAGCGGGAGAGCCATGAGCAGTTCTTC	CASSKRESHEQFF
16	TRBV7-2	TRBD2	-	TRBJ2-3	TGTGCCAGCAGCTCAGGACTAGCGGGGGGCACAGATACGCAGTATTTT	CASSSGLAGGTDTQYF
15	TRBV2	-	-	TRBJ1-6	TGTGCCAGCAGCCTTGAAGCGGGGGATAATTCACCCCTCCACTTT	CASSLEAGDNSPLHF
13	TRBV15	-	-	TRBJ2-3	TGTGCCACAAAACGGGAGTCGACAGATACGCAGTATTTT	CATKRESTDTQYF
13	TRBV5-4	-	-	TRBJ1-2	TGTGCCAGCAGCTTGGACGAGATCTATGGCTACACCTTC	CASSLDEIYGYTF
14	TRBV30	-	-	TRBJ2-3	TGTGCCTGTGTGACAGCAACTAGCACAGATACGCAGTATTTT	CACVTATSTDTQYF
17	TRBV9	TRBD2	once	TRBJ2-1	TGTGCCAGCAGCGTAGTAGTGGGGACTAGCGGTAACAATGAGCAGTTCTTC	CASSVVVGTSGNNEQFF
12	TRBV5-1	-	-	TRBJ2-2	TGCGCCAGCAGCTTGGATATGCGGGAGCTGTTTTTT	CASSLDMRELFF
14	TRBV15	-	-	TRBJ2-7	TGTGCCACCAGCAGGGGGGACTCTCCCTACGAGCAGTACTTC	CATSRGDSPYEQYF
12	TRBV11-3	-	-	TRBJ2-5	TGTGCCAGCAGCCACGGGTCTGAGACCCAGTACTTC	CASSHGSETQYF
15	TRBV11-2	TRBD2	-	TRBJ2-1	TGTGCCAGCAGCTTAGGGACTAGCGGGAGCCATGAGCAGTTCTTC	CASSLGTSGSHEQFF
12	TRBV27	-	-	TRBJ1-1	TGTGCCAGCAGTTTCCCCTGGGCTGAAGCTTTCTTT	CASSFPWAEAFF
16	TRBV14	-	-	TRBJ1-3	TGTGCCAGCAGCCAAGATTCGGTGGGCTCTGGAAACACCATATATTTT	CASSQDSVGSGNTIYF
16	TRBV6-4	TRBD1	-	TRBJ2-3	TGTGCCAGCAGTGACTCCTGGACAGGGGGCAGAGATACGCAGTATTTT	CASSDSWTGGRDTQYF
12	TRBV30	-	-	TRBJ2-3	TGTGCCTGGAGTATGAGCACAGATACGCAGTATTTT	CAWSMSTDTQYF
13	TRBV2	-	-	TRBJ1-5	TGTGCCAGTACCGGACAGTTCAATCAGCCCCAGCATTTT	CASTGQFNQPQHF
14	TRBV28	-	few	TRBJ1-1	TGTGCCAGCAGTCCTACAAGGATGAACACTGAAGCTTTCTTT	CASSPTRMNTEAFF
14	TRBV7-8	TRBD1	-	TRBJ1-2	TGTGCCAGCAGTAAAGACCAGGGGGTCCATGGCTACACCTTC	CASSKDQGVHGYTF
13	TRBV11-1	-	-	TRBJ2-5	TGTGCCAGCTCGAGGGAGAGGGCAGAGACCCAGTACTTC	CASSRERAETQYF
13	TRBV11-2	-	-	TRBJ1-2	TGTGCCAGCAGCTTAGGCCCCCGCCAGGGCTACACCTTC	CASSLGPRQGYTF